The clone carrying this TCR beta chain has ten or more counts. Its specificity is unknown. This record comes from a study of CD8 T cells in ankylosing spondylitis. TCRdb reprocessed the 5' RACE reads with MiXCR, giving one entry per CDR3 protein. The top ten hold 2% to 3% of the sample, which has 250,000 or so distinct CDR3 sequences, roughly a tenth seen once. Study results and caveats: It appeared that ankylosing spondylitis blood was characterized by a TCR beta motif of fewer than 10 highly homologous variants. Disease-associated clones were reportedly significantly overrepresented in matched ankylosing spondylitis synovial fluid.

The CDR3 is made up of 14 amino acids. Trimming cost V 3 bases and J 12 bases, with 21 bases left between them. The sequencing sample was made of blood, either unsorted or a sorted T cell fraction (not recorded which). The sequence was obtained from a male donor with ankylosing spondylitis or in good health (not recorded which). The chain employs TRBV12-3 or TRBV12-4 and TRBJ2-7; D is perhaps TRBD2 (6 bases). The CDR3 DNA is TGTGCCAGCAGTTTTCGCGGGGTACAATTCGGGTTGTACTTC. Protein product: CASSFRGVQFGLYF.